One and the same sample provided the 20 T cell receptor beta chains below, sequenced in a study of human versus mouse CDR3 diversity and MHC coevolution listed by TCRdb under 2017. Library method: the immunoSEQ multiplex PCR assay. Imported from immuneACCESS, the table was reduced by TCRdb to in-frame sequences with V and J called. These copies leave out some clones; in studies compared against another copy, an unresolved V gene accounts for under half, and the cause of the remainder is not known. In all, the sample holds about 81,000 clones, and around 93% of those were seen once. The ten largest clones add up to 1.3% to 1.5% of the sample. Sequencing input: naive CD4+ T cells from blood. The sample's cell subset or site label is to be understood as: CD45RO-negative CD62L-positive naive CD4 T cells. The receptor set was obtained from a person aged 30 to 70 in good health.

This chain links TRBV2 with TRBJ2-7; 10 nucleotides agree with TRBD1. Looked up from germline, CDR1 is SNHLY and CDR2 is FYNNEI. This CDR3 contains 14 residues. After removal of 6 bases from V and 5 bases from J, the junction contained 7 bases not matched to a gene. CDR3 amino acids: CASSGTGVINEQYF. CDR3 nucleotides: TGTGCCAGCAGCGGGACAGGGGTGATAAACGAGCAGTACTTC.

The chain's CDR3 is CASSPPGQGLGYTF. CDR3 nucleotide sequence: TGTGCCAGCAGCCCCCCCGGACAGGGGCTCGGCTACACCTTC. J is TRBJ1-2 and V is TRBV7-9; TRBD1 matches 9 bases. J gave up 8 bases and V 5 bases, and 9 bases lay outside the gene matches. The CDR3 covers 14 residues. Looked up from germline, CDR1 is SEHNR and CDR2 is FQNEAQ (reference sequence).

This clone was counted a single time. The chain uses TRBV27 and TRBJ2-7, with D possibly being TRBD1 (7 bases). Trimming pared 2 bases from V and 1 base from J, leaving 18 bases between. The CDR3 extends over 17 amino acids. Germline V CDR1 and CDR2: MNHEY, SMNVEV (reference sequence). The CDR3 region has the DNA TGTGCCAGCAGTTTACGGACTACAGGGGACTGGTCCTACGAGCAGTACTTC. Residues: CASSLRTTGDWSYEQYF.

This chain connects TRBV5-1 to TRBJ2-1; 11 nucleotides agree with TRBD1. Germline trimming cut 7 bases from V and 6 bases from J; bases unmatched to any gene: 3. CDR1 is SGHRS and CDR2 is YFSETQ in the germline V gene. The CDR3 is 13 amino acids. The CDR3 DNA reads as TGCGCCAGCGGACAGGGGGCGATCAATGAGCAGTTCTTC. Residues: CASGQGAINEQFF.

Points on this clone: The same CDR3 arises from other DNA sequences in this sample as well. The chain has TRBV4-3 and TRBJ1-1, with D hard to call. This CDR3 spans 14 amino acids. V was clipped by 0 bases and J by 4 bases, with 9 bases between them. Germline values: CDR1 LGHNA, CDR2 YSLEER. The CDR3 nucleotides are TGCGCCAGCAGCCAAGAAGCCGGGATCACTGAAGCTTTCTTT. Amino acid sequence: CASSQEAGITEAFF.

As regards this clone: At one end the junction does not follow the germline gene, possibly because of a read error. This sequence joins TRBV7-7 and TRBJ2-1; 7 bases agree with TRBD2. The CDR3 is 15 residues long. Germline V CDR1 and CDR2: SSHAT, FNYEAQ (reference sequence). In DNA form, the CDR3 reads TGTGCTAGCAGCGCGAGGCGGGGGATTCAAGATGAGCAGTTCTTC. Its translation: CASSARRGIQDEQFF.

By proportion, this clone is medium-sized. The genes are TRBV7-8 and TRBJ2-1; 13 nucleotides line up with TRBD2. From germline, CDR1 is SGHVS and CDR2 FQNEAQ. The length of the CDR3 is 16 residues. Trimming cost V 4 bases and J 2 bases; bases outside gene matches: 2. The CDR3 DNA reads TGTGCCAGCAGCTCGGGACTAGCGGGAACCTACAATGAGCAGTTCTTC. This sequence encodes CASSSGLAGTYNEQFF.

The chain uses TRBV9 and TRBJ2-7; TRBD2 agrees at 7 bases. Germline CDR1 is SGDLS and CDR2 is YYNGEE. The CDR3 has 14 amino acids. V was clipped by 2 bases and J by 4 bases; unmatched bases: 6. As DNA, the CDR3 is TGTGCCAGCAGCGTCGGGGGGAAGGGATACGAGCAGTACTTC. Protein sequence: CASSVGGKGYEQYF.

This chain connects TRBV9 to TRBJ1-1; 11 bases fit TRBD1. Per the germline V gene, CDR1 is SGDLS and CDR2 is YYNGEE. With V trimmed by 4 bases and J by 5 bases, 7 bases remained unmatched. CDR3 length: 15 amino acids. Here the CDR3 reads CASSSTGTGGTEAFF. DNA for the CDR3: TGTGCCAGCAGCTCTACCGGGACAGGGGGGACTGAAGCTTTCTTT.

The J gene is TRBJ1-2, the V gene TRBV6-6, with 7 positions matching TRBD1. Germline-derived CDR1 and CDR2 are MNHNY and SVGAGI (reference sequence). After removal of 11 bases from V and 3 bases from J, the junction contained 9 bases not matched to a gene. This CDR3 has 13 residues. Here the CDR3 reads CAGAVTGDYGYTF. The CDR3 DNA is TGTGCCGGAGCAGTTACAGGGGACTATGGCTACACCTTC.

The V call is TRBV11-3, the J call TRBJ2-3, with D possibly being TRBD2 (6 bases). Looked up from germline, CDR1 is SGHNT and CDR2 is YENEEA. CDR3 length: 13 residues. Trimming removed 6 bases at V and 2 bases at J, with 9 bases between. In nucleotides, the CDR3 is TGTGCCAGCAGTTGGGAGGTCACAGATACGCAGTATTTT. Encoded protein: CASSWEVTDTQYF.

The chain uses TRBV11-2 and TRBJ2-3, with 11 bases aligning to TRBD2. The CDR3 is 19 residues long. V shed 1 base and J 1 base; nucleotides not matched to a gene: 10. CDR1 is SGHAT, CDR2 FQNNGV, per germline. CDR3 loop: CASSLGLAGGPLGTDTQYF. The CDR3 DNA reads as TGTGCCAGCAGCTTAGGTCTAGCGGGAGGCCCCTTAGGCACAGATACGCAGTATTTT.

The CDR3 DNA sequence: TGTGCCAGTAGTCACCATCAAACAGGAAACAATCAGCCCCAGCATTTT. Protein product: CASSHHQTGNNQPQHF. The J gene is TRBJ1-5, the V gene TRBV19; maybe TRBD1 (5 bases). V was cut by 5 bases and J by 3 bases, with 17 bases left in between. The CDR3 extends over 16 amino acids. Germline values: CDR1 LNHDA, CDR2 SQIVND (reference sequence).

V is TRBV5-1 and J is TRBJ1-5; D might be TRBD1 (5 bases). The CDR3 extends over 15 amino acids. Per germline, CDR1 SGHRS and CDR2 YFSETQ. The V gene lost 7 bases and the J gene lost 1 base, with 15 bases spanning the gap. The CDR3 DNA sequence: TGCGCCAGCTCGACGGGGGGAGGGAGCAATCAGCCCCAGCATTTT. Translated: CASSTGGGSNQPQHF.

J is TRBJ2-6 and V is TRBV5-4; the D is unclear. The CDR3 loop spans 15 amino acids. The germline V gene encodes CDR1 SGHNT and CDR2 YYREEE (reference sequence). V shed 4 bases and J shed 0 bases, with 8 bases lying between them. The DNA for the CDR3 is TGTGCCAGCAGCCCCCCCCGCTCTGGGGCCAACGTCCTGACTTTC. Amino acid sequence: CASSPPRSGANVLTF.

The J gene is TRBJ1-1, the V gene TRBV7-7; D remains unclear. The V gene lost 2 bases and the J gene lost 1 base, with 5 bases spanning the gap. The germline V gene encodes CDR1 SSHAT and CDR2 FNYEAQ (reference sequence). The CDR3 sequence is 13 residues long. The CDR3 nucleotides are TGTGCCAGCAGCTTACAACAGAACACTGAAGCTTTCTTT. It is translated as CASSLQQNTEAFF.

This clone has a single count. The DNA of the CDR3 is TGCAGTGCGCGACAGGGGGCCGTAGCTTTCTTT. Translated: CSARQGAVAFF. The chain combines TRBV20-1 with TRBJ1-1; 10 nucleotides line up with TRBD1. The CDR3 is made up of 11 amino acids. The V segment lost 6 bases and the J segment 10 bases; nucleotides outside the gene matches: 5. The germline CDR1 and CDR2 sequences are DFQATT and SNEGSKA (reference sequence).

The CDR3: CASSVGRGDSNQPQHF. CDR3 nucleotide sequence: TGTGCCAGCAGCGTCGGGAGGGGAGATAGCAATCAGCCCCAGCATTTT. The chain combines TRBV9 with TRBJ1-5; D is possibly TRBD1 (5 bases). This CDR3 region has 16 residues. CDR1 and CDR2 (germline): SGDLS, YYNGEE. V lost 2 bases to trimming and J lost 0 bases, with 12 bases between them.

The genes are TRBV7-2 and TRBJ1-4, with TRBD1 as a possible D gene (5 bases). Germline CDR1 reads SGHTA; CDR2 reads FQGNSA. With 4 bases removed from V and 2 bases from J, the gap between germline ends came to 11 bases. The length of the CDR3 is 15 residues. CDR3 loop: CASSSAGTTNEKLFF. CDR3 coding DNA: TGTGCCAGCAGCTCGGCGGGGACCACTAATGAAAAACTGTTTTTT.

The rearrangement links TRBV9 to TRBJ2-1; TRBD1 matches at 8 bases. Looked up from germline, CDR1 is SGDLS and CDR2 is YYNGEE. With V trimmed by 3 bases and J by 1 base, 6 bases remained unmatched. There are 16 residues in the CDR3. CDR3 in DNA: TGTGCCAGCAGCGCCGGAGGACAGGGTTCCTACAATGAGCAGTTCTTC. Encoded protein: CASSAGGQGSYNEQFF.